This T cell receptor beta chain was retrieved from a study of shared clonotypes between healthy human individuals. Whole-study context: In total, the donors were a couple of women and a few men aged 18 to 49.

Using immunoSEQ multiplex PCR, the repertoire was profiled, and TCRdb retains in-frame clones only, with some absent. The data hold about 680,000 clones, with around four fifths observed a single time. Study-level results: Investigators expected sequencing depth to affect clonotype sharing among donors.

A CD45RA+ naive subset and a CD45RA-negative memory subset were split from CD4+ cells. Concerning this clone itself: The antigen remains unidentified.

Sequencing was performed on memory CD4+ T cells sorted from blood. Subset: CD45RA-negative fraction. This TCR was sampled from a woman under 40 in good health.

The CDR3 DNA reads TGTGCCAGCAGCCCGAGCGGGAGGCCCTGGAATGAGCAGTTCTTC. Its protein is CASSPSGRPWNEQFF. The chain uses TRBV14 and TRBJ2-1, with 9 bases lining up with TRBD2. CDR1 and CDR2 from the germline V gene are SGHDN and FVKESK. Trimming at V came to 4 bases and at J to 7 bases, leaving 8 bases not matched to a gene. This CDR3 region has 15 residues.